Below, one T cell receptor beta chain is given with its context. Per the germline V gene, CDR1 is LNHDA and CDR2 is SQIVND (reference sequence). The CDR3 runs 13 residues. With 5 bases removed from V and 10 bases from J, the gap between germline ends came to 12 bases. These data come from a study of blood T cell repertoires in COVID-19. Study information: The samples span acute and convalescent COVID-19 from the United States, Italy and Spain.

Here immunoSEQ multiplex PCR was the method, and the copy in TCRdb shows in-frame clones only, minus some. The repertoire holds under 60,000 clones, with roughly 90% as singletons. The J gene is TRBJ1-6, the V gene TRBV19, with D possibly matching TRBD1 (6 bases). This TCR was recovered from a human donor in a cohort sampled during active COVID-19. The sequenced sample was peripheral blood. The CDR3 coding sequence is TGTGCCAGTAGTGGGCAGGGGAACTCACCCCTCCACTTT. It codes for CASSGQGNSPLHF. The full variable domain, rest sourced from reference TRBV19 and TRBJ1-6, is DGGITQSPKYLFRKEGQNVTLSCEQNLNHDAMYWYRQDPGQGLRLIYYSQIVNDFQKGDIAEGYSVSREKKESFPLTVTSAQKNPTAFYLCASSGQGNSPLHFGNGTRLTVT.